Following are 18 T cell receptor beta chains from one sample sequenced in a study of T cell clonality in common variable immunodeficiency. Profiling relied on immunoSEQ multiplex PCR, and the TCRdb table lists in-frame clones only, not all of them. The sample has about 34,000 clones, none seen only once. The source material was peripheral blood mononuclear cells. These receptors came from a person aged 18 to 75 in good health.

This clone occurred many times. The read ends 3 residues early relative to the CDR3; the germline J gene fills the gap. The V gene is TRBV7-9, the J gene TRBJ1-1; D may be TRBD1 (6 bases). The germline CDR1 and CDR2 sequences are SEHNR and FQNEAQ (reference sequence). The CDR3 covers 13 residues. The ends were cut back, 5 bases at V and 4 bases at J, with 11 bases in the middle. The CDR3 DNA, read in part, is TGTGCCAGCAGCGGCAACAGGGTCACTGAA. This encodes CASSGNRVTE. The entire CDR3 is CASSGNRVTEAFF.

This clone was seen at least ten times. From the germline J gene comes the end of the CDR3, since the read stops 3 residues before it. This rearrangement joins TRBV30 to TRBJ1-2, with D possibly matching TRBD1 (6 bases). There are 14 residues in the CDR3. Germline V CDR1 and CDR2: GTSNPN, SVGIG (reference sequence). Trimming removed 4 bases from V and 7 bases from J, with 19 bases in between. CDR3 region: CAWTKARGGGGYTF. The covered CDR3 bases are TGTGCCTGGACGAAGGCCAGGGGAGGAGGTGGC.

This clone was picked up many times. Read data end 3 residues before the CDR3 end; the end is taken from the germline J gene. V gene TRBV13 combines with J gene TRBJ1-2, with a possible D match to TRBD1 (6 bases). The ends were cut back, 4 bases at V and 4 bases at J, with 19 bases in the middle. CDR1 and CDR2 (germline): PRHDT, FYEKMQ (reference sequence). This CDR3 region has 16 residues. This CDR3 is CASSSSSGHALYGYTF. The DNA read from the CDR3 is TGTGCCAGCAGCTCAAGTTCGGGACACGCACTCTATGGC. The variable domain in full, with the rest retrieved from reference TRBV13 and TRBJ1-2, is AAGVIQSPRHLIKEKRETATLKCYPIPRHDTVYWYQQGPGQDPQFLISFYEKMQSDKGSIPDRFSAQQFSDYHSELNMSSLELGDSALYFCASSSSSGHALYGYTFGSGTRLTVV.

This clone has at least ten counts. The sequenced fragment ends 3 residues before the CDR3 boundary, so the rest is inferred from the germline J gene. The chain employs TRBV18 and TRBJ2-3; no firm D call. Germline CDR1 and CDR2: KGHSH and LQKENI. With 0 bases removed from V and 1 base from J, the gap between germline ends came to 11 bases. The CDR3 is made up of 16 amino acids. The CDR3 DNA, read in part, is TGTGCCAGCTCACCACCGACATTCCCCGGCACAGATACG. As protein: CASSPPTFPGTDT. The complete CDR3 reads CASSPPTFPGTDTQYF.

In its sample, this clone was seen many times. The CDR3 is cut off 3 residues early in the read; its end comes from the germline J gene. The chain has TRBV27 and TRBJ2-5, with D possibly matching TRBD2 (5 bases). Germline CDR1 and CDR2: MNHEY and SMNVEV (reference sequence). The CDR3 runs 15 residues. Trimming took off 5 bases at V and 1 base at J, with 14 bases between the two ends. The CDR3: CASSPINSGQETQYF. Incomplete CDR3 DNA: TGTGCCAGCAGTCCCATTAACAGCGGCCAAGAGACC.

This clone was observed a few times. The observed sequence ends 3 residues before the CDR3 terminus, with the missing tail filled in from the germline J gene. The rearrangement links TRBV2 to TRBJ1-6; 11 bases map to TRBD1. The CDR3 sequence is 17 residues long. V shed 2 bases and J 8 bases; nucleotides not matched to a gene: 8. Looked up from germline, CDR1 is SNHLY and CDR2 is FYNNEI. The part of the CDR3 DNA that was read is TGTGCCAGCAGTGAATTTTCTGGACAGGGGGCGCATTCACCC. Amino acid sequence: CASSEFSGQGAHSP. The full CDR3 reads CASSEFSGQGAHSPLHF.

At least ten counts were recorded for this clone. The missing CDR3 end, 3 residues past where the read stops, is filled in from the germline J gene. The rearrangement links TRBV28 to TRBJ1-2; D ambiguous. Germline V gives CDR1 MDHEN, CDR2 SYDVKM. CDR3 length: 14 amino acids. Trimming cost V 1 base and J 3 bases, with 9 bases left between them. The CDR3: CASSLLAVYYGYTF. CDR3 DNA (partial): TGTGCCAGCAGTTTATTGGCGGTATACTATGGC.

Notes on this clone: The read terminates 3 residues ahead of where the CDR3 ends, so the germline J gene completes it. The rearrangement links TRBV5-5 to TRBJ2-3, with D uncertain. The CDR3 covers 14 residues. Trimming left V 0 bases short and J 2 bases short, with 7 bases between. Germline V gene lookup returns CDR1 SGHKS and CDR2 YYEKEE (reference sequence). The CDR3 sequence is CASSLALYTDTQYF. The CDR3 DNA, read in part, is TGTGCCAGCAGCTTGGCCCTCTACACAGATACG.

Ten or more counts support this clone. The read finishes 3 residues shy of the CDR3 end, and the germline J gene is used to complete it. The rearrangement joins TRBV20-1 to TRBJ1-2, with 7 bases identical to TRBD1. The CDR3 extends over 15 amino acids. Germline CDR1 reads DFQATT; CDR2 reads SNEGSKA (reference sequence). With 0 bases clipped from V and 7 bases from J, the junction kept 11 bases outside the gene matches. The CDR3 here is CSAREFTGALGGYTF. The part of the CDR3 DNA that was read is TGCAGTGCTAGAGAGTTTACAGGGGCCTTAGGTGGC.

The table lists this clone with many counts. With the read ending 3 residues before the CDR3 end, the germline J gene is used to fill in that end. The chain employs TRBV9 and TRBJ2-1, with D tentatively TRBD1 (5 bases). The CDR3 has 15 residues. With 2 bases removed from V and 7 bases from J, the gap between germline ends came to 16 bases. Per germline, CDR1 SGDLS and CDR2 YYNGEE. This CDR3 reads CASSVSVGRLNEQFF. The DNA read from the CDR3 is TGTGCCAGCAGCGTTTCTGTGGGGCGGTTGAATGAG. Combining the CDR3 with reference TRBV9 and TRBJ2-1 gives the whole variable domain DSGVTQTPKHLITATGQRVTLRCSPRSGDLSVYWYQQSLDQGLQFLIQYYNGEERAKGNILERFSAQQFPDLHSELNLSSLELGDSALYFCASSVSVGRLNEQFFGPGTRLTVL.

This clone was counted at least ten times. The sequenced fragment ends 3 residues before the CDR3 boundary, so the rest is inferred from the germline J gene. V and J are TRBV11-2 and TRBJ2-5, with D unclear. Germline V CDR1 and CDR2: SGHAT, FQNNGV. The ends were cut back, 4 bases at V and 1 base at J, with 10 bases in the middle. The CDR3 runs 14 residues. The CDR3 protein is CASSSPDIQETQYF. The part of the CDR3 DNA that was read is TGTGCCAGCAGCTCACCCGACATCCAAGAGACC.

The sample holds many counts of this clone. The missing CDR3 end, 3 residues past where the read stops, is filled in from the germline J gene. The genes are TRBV20-1 and TRBJ2-3, with TRBD2 identical over 8 bases. Germline lookup yields CDR1 DFQATT and CDR2 SNEGSKA (reference sequence). V trimming: 6 bases; J trimming: 2 bases; junction bases outside the gene matches: 4. The CDR3 runs to 13 residues. This chain's CDR3 is CSAGSGNTDTQYF. The CDR3 bases that were read are TGCAGTGCGGGTAGCGGGAACACAGATACG.

In its sample, this clone was seen many times. The DNA ends 3 residues before the CDR3 does, and the rest of the CDR3 is filled in from the germline J gene. This same CDR3 is encoded by further DNA sequences in the sample. This chain connects TRBV7-9 to TRBJ2-7, with TRBD1 as a possible D gene (6 bases). Trimming cost V 7 bases and J 5 bases, with 21 bases left between them. Germline V CDR1 and CDR2: SEHNR, FQNEAQ (reference sequence). The CDR3 has 15 residues. This CDR3 reads CASTPDSSLNHEQYF. The covered CDR3 bases are TGTGCCAGCACCCCGGACAGCTCACTAAACCACGAG.

This clone has a count of ten or more. The sequenced fragment ends 3 residues before the CDR3 boundary, so the rest is inferred from the germline J gene. The chain links TRBV4-1 to TRBJ1-4; D is perhaps TRBD1 (6 bases). This CDR3 comprises 16 residues. Germline CDR1 MGHRA, CDR2 YSYEKL. V lost 1 base, J lost 4 bases, and 13 bases lay in between. The sequenced CDR3 bases are TGCGCCAGCAGCCAAGTGGGGGCAGCTCTTAATGAAAAA. Translating gives CASSQVGAALNEK. The entire CDR3 reads CASSQVGAALNEKLFF.

Ten or more counts support this clone. The CDR3 is cut off 3 residues early in the read; its end comes from the germline J gene. V gene TRBV12-5 combines with J gene TRBJ2-1, with TRBD2 matching 16 bases. CDR1 is LGHNT and CDR2 is FRNRAP in the germline V gene. The junction had 9 bases not matched to a gene; V was cut back by 5 bases and J by 8 bases. This CDR3 comprises 17 residues. Here the CDR3 reads CASGKSGTSGRAYEQFF. CDR3 DNA (partial): TGTGCTAGTGGTAAATCCGGGACTAGCGGGAGGGCGTATGAG.

This clone has at least ten counts. The CDR3 end is not reached by the read, which stops 3 residues before it; the germline J gene fills it in. V is TRBV4-1 and J is TRBJ2-3, with D possibly TRBD2 on 7 matching bases. The CDR3 is 15 residues long. Between the trimmed V and J ends, which lost 6 bases and 2 bases, there was a span of 15 bases. Looked up from germline, CDR1 is MGHRA and CDR2 is YSYEKL. CDR3 in amino acids: CASSHKGGTTDTQYF. Incomplete CDR3 DNA: TGCGCCAGCAGTCACAAGGGGGGGACCACAGATACG.

This clone was observed at least ten times. The observed sequence ends 3 residues before the CDR3 terminus, with the missing tail filled in from the germline J gene. The chain joins TRBV18 to TRBJ1-5; D perhaps matches TRBD1 (5 bases). Germline lookup yields CDR1 KGHSH and CDR2 LQKENI. The CDR3 runs to 14 residues. With 6 bases removed from V and 2 bases from J, the gap between germline ends came to 11 bases. This CDR3 is CASSQGDGNQPQHF. CDR3 DNA, as far as it was read: TGTGCCAGCTCGCAGGGTGACGGCAATCAGCCC.

This clone was detected only a few times. The CDR3 is cut off 3 residues early in the read; its end comes from the germline J gene. The chain joins TRBV7-9 to TRBJ2-7; D possibly corresponds to TRBD2 (6 bases). Germline lookup yields CDR1 SEHNR and CDR2 FQNEAQ (reference sequence). The CDR3 sequence is 15 residues long. Trimming removed 4 bases at V and 3 bases at J, with 16 bases between. CDR3 amino acids: CASSSPRDSHYEQYF. CDR3 DNA (partial): TGTGCCAGCAGCTCACCCCGGGACTCCCACTACGAG.